This record looks at one TCR beta chain sequence and its context. The antigen is unknown. The germline V gene has CDR1 SEHNR and CDR2 FQNEAQ (reference sequence). After removal of 5 bases from V and 4 bases from J, the junction contained 15 bases not matched to a gene. The length of the CDR3 is 17 residues. The data derive from a study of T cell responses to AZD1222 COVID-19 vaccine. Findings and caveats of the study: Possibly, clonal diversity was underestimated; donors were largely white British and included more females.

The protocol was immunoSEQ multiplex PCR, while the TCRdb copy is restricted to in-frame clones and leaves out a portion. This table has around 200,000 clones, approximately 91% appearing once. The specimen was peripheral blood, collected on day 0 of AZD1222 vaccination. This clonotype was obtained from an adult in good health. The V gene is TRBV7-9, the J gene TRBJ1-2; 8 bases match TRBD1. The CDR3 loop reads CASSTRQDRASGYGYTF. The CDR3 coding sequence is TGTGCCAGCAGCACCCGACAGGACAGGGCGTCTGGCTATGGCTACACCTTC.